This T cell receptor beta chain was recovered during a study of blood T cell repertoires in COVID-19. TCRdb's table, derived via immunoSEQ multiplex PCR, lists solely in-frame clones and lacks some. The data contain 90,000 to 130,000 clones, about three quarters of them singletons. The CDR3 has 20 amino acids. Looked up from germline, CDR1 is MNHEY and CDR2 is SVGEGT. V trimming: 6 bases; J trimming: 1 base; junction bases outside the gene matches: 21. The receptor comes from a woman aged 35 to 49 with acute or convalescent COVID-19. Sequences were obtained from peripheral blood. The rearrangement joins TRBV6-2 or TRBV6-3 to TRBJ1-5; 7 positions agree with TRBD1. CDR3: CASSIIKGGGGVRSNQPQHF. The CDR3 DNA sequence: TGTGCCAGCAGCATTATCAAGGGCGGAGGGGGCGTAAGGAGCAATCAGCCCCAGCATTTT.